This TCR beta chain comes out of a study of blood T cell repertoires in COVID-19. Background on the study: Both acute and convalescent COVID-19 samples were obtained from the United States, Italy and Spain. The analysed material was cDNA or gDNA that came from T cells, B-cell-depleted T cells, or PBMCs.

Original processing notes: Reference gene primer amplification gave estimated nucleated cell counts. The protocol was immunoSEQ multiplex PCR, while the TCRdb copy is restricted to in-frame clones and leaves out a portion. The DNA gave D and trimming, while V, J and clone size come from that table. Here the sample spans about 200,000 clones, around 85% being singletons. The count of this clone is one. The V gene end was trimmed by 4 bases and the J gene end by 6 bases; junction bases not matched to a gene: 3. The CDR3 sequence is 13 residues long. Germline V CDR1 and CDR2: LGHDT, YNNKEL (reference sequence).

This clonotype originated in a man aged 50-59 years who had recovered from COVID-19. The sample taken for sequencing was peripheral blood. J is TRBJ2-1 and V is TRBV3-1 (or the pseudogene TRBV3-2), with 7 bases matching TRBD1. DNA for the CDR3: TGTGCCAGCAGCCTCGACAGGGCCAATGAGCAGTTCTTC. This gives the protein CASSLDRANEQFF.